This T cell receptor beta chain appears in the sequencing data of a study of shared clonotypes between healthy human individuals. TCRdb keeps only in-frame clones here, not all; method: immunoSEQ multiplex PCR. Found here are around 690,000 clones, 90% of them singletons; the top ten hold more than 30%. From germline, CDR1 is MGHDK and CDR2 SYGVNS. The CDR3 consists of 14 residues. Trimming removed 7 bases at V and 10 bases at J, with 20 bases between. The sequence was collected from a man between 18 and 35 years old in good health. Some clones in this sample may be carry-over from other donors' samples. The V and J genes are TRBV25-1 and TRBJ2-1; TRBD2 is a possible D gene (6 bases). Material: memory CD8+ T cells from PBMCs. This sample's subset: CD45RO+ cells pooled with CCR7-negative TemRA cells. The CDR3 here is CASTPGLQTGEQFF. The CDR3 region has the DNA TGTGCCAGCACACCGGGACTCCAAACCGGGGAGCAGTTCTTC.